A single sample is the source of the 19 T cell receptor beta chains below, sequenced in a study of Ad26.COV2.S vaccination and SARS-CoV-2 variants. Using immunoSEQ multiplex PCR, the repertoire was profiled, and TCRdb retains in-frame clones only, with some absent. The sample has 400,000 to 450,000 clones; 75% to 95% are singletons. Treatment meaning: around 19 received Ad26.COV2.S at low or high dose, single or two shots; about 5 received placebo; per-sample allocation not given. Following the first vaccine or placebo injection, samples were taken on day 63. The sequencing here drew on peripheral blood, taken in a trial of Ad26.COV2.S vaccine versus placebo. The receptors were gathered from a person aged 18 to 65 who received the Ad26.COV2.S COVID-19 vaccine or a placebo.

V is TRBV7-9 and J is TRBJ1-4, with D possibly matching TRBD1 (5 bases). V was trimmed by 8 bases and J by 7 bases, leaving 11 bases between them. The CDR3 length is 12 residues. Germline V lookup: CDR1 SEHNR, CDR2 FQNEAQ (reference sequence). CDR3 coding DNA: TGTGCCAGCGGTAGGGGAACTGAAAAACTGTTTTTT. It encodes CASGRGTEKLFF.

The CDR3 bases are TGTGCCAGCAGTTTGGGACTAGCGGGAGACAGCGGGGAGCTGTTTTTT. Amino acids: CASSLGLAGDSGELFF. The rearrangement uses TRBV6-5 and TRBJ2-2; the match to TRBD2 covers 14 bases. This CDR3 is built from 16 residues. Germline assignment: CDR1 MNHEY and CDR2 SVGAGI. J gave up 7 bases and V 4 bases, and 5 bases lay outside the gene matches.

The chain recombines TRBV4-3 with TRBJ2-7, with TRBD1 matching over 9 bases. Trimming cost V 0 bases and J 3 bases; bases outside gene matches: 6. CDR3 length: 16 residues. CDR1 and CDR2 (germline): LGHNA, YSLEER. The CDR3: CASSQDTGQGYYEQYF. The CDR3 DNA sequence: TGCGCCAGCAGCCAAGATACGGGACAGGGTTACTACGAGCAGTACTTC.

The chain links TRBV11-2 to TRBJ1-4, with TRBD1 as a possible D gene (6 bases). Looked up from germline, CDR1 is SGHAT and CDR2 is FQNNGV. The length of the CDR3 is 15 residues. V gave up 3 bases and J gave up 10 bases, with 18 bases separating them. CDR3 in DNA: TGTGCCAGCAGCTTGGAGGGAACAGGGCTTTCAAAACTGTTTTTT. Its translation is CASSLEGTGLSKLFF.

The gene calls are TRBV18 and TRBJ2-1; no reliable D call. CDR3 size: 14 residues. CDR1 KGHSH and CDR2 LQKENI come from the germline V gene. V was clipped by 0 bases and J by 2 bases, with 5 bases between them. CDR3 loop: CASSPPRPYNEQFF. CDR3 nucleotide sequence: TGTGCCAGCTCACCACCCAGGCCCTACAATGAGCAGTTCTTC.

This rearrangement joins TRBV27 to TRBJ2-3, with 12 positions matching TRBD2. The CDR3 extends over 15 amino acids. Germline V gene sequence: CDR1 MNHEY, CDR2 SMNVEV (reference sequence). With 8 bases clipped from V and 1 base from J, the junction kept 4 bases outside the gene matches. CDR3 amino acids: CASQRLAGGTDTQYF. The CDR3 nucleotides read TGTGCCAGCCAGAGACTAGCGGGAGGCACAGATACGCAGTATTTT.

The chain joins TRBV12-3 or TRBV12-4 to TRBJ2-3; tentative D call: TRBD2 (5 bases). The CDR3 is made up of 12 amino acids. V dropped 6 bases and J dropped 2 bases, with 6 bases sitting between them. The CDR3 sequence: CASSGNTDTQYF. The CDR3 nucleotides are TGTGCCAGCAGCGGGAACACAGATACGCAGTATTTT.

The chain uses TRBV6-6 and TRBJ2-2, with D possibly being TRBD1 (6 bases). The CDR3 length is 17 residues. Germline V lookup: CDR1 MNHNY, CDR2 SVGAGI (reference sequence). V dropped 5 bases and J dropped 2 bases, with 18 bases sitting between them. The CDR3 DNA is TGTGCCAGCAGTCAGGACTCGCAGGGGAGAAACACCGGGGAGCTGTTTTTT. It codes for CASSQDSQGRNTGELFF.

The J gene is TRBJ1-1, the V gene TRBV27, with D tentatively TRBD1 (5 bases). This CDR3 spans 14 amino acids. Trimming pared 8 bases from V and 4 bases from J, leaving 17 bases between. Germline-derived CDR1 and CDR2 are MNHEY and SMNVEV (reference sequence). The CDR3 region has the DNA TGTGCCAGCCATTTAGCCGGGGCGGGCACTGAAGCTTTCTTT. Translated: CASHLAGAGTEAFF.

The chain carries TRBV5-6 and TRBJ2-1; D call uncertain. Trimming stripped 0 bases from V and 6 bases from J, with 4 bases between. CDR1 is SGHDT, CDR2 YYEEEE, per germline. This CDR3 is built from 12 residues. CDR3 sequence reads: CASSLDFNEQFF. In DNA form, the CDR3 reads TGTGCCAGCAGCTTGGATTTCAATGAGCAGTTCTTC.

V is TRBV7-3 and J is TRBJ2-7; D is uncertain. In germline, CDR1 is SGHTA, CDR2 FQGTGA. The CDR3 consists of 16 residues. The V gene lost 5 bases and the J gene lost 4 bases, with 21 bases spanning the gap. This chain's CDR3 is CASSPPWSEDIYEQYF. The CDR3 region has the DNA TGTGCCAGCAGCCCACCCTGGAGCGAGGATATATACGAGCAGTACTTC.

Regarding this clone: A read error may produce the germline difference seen at one junction end. This chain uses TRBV24-1 with TRBJ1-2, with 7 nucleotides matching TRBD1. This CDR3 is built from 14 residues. Per the germline V gene, CDR1 is KGHDR and CDR2 is SFDVKD. The CDR3 DNA reads as TGTGCCACCAGGACAGGGTGGGCAAACTGTGGCTACACCTTC. This gives the protein CATRTGWANCGYTF.

In the case of this clone: Distinct nucleotide sequences in the sample also encode this CDR3. The rearrangement joins TRBV5-1 to TRBJ1-1; the match to TRBD1 covers 9 bases. The V gene's germline CDR1 is SGHRS and CDR2 YFSETQ. V shed 4 bases and J 0 bases; nucleotides not matched to a gene: 4. The length of the CDR3 is 15 residues. The CDR3 sequence is CASSPGQGMNTEAFF. The CDR3 nucleotides read TGCGCCAGCAGCCCCGGACAGGGGATGAACACTGAAGCTTTCTTT.

The chain carries TRBV25-1 and TRBJ1-5; D is unclear. The germline CDR1 and CDR2 sequences are MGHDK and SYGVNS. Deletions cut 3 bases from V and 1 base from J, with 7 bases between. CDR3 length: 14 amino acids. CDR3 region: CASSDDESNQPQHF. The CDR3 coding sequence is TGTGCCAGCAGTGACGACGAAAGCAATCAGCCCCAGCATTTT.

This sequence joins TRBV28 and TRBJ2-7; TRBD1 might be the D (5 bases). Germline V CDR1 and CDR2: MDHEN, SYDVKM. The CDR3 loop spans 16 amino acids. Trimming took off 4 bases at V and 0 bases at J, with 16 bases between the two ends. This CDR3 reads CASSYQGVPSSYEQYF. CDR3 nucleotide sequence: TGTGCCAGCAGTTACCAAGGGGTCCCGAGCTCCTACGAGCAGTACTTC.

The CDR3 here is CASKESGTGLVNTEAFF. In nucleotides, the CDR3 is TGTGCCAGCAAAGAGAGCGGGACAGGATTGGTGAACACTGAAGCTTTCTTT. The gene calls are TRBV27 and TRBJ1-1; TRBD1 matches at 8 bases. CDR3 size: 17 residues. CDR1 and CDR2 from the germline V gene are MNHEY and SMNVEV (reference sequence). V shed 7 bases and J 0 bases; nucleotides not matched to a gene: 13.

V is TRBV3-1 (or the pseudogene TRBV3-2) and J is TRBJ2-6, with D unclear. V was cut by 2 bases and J by 3 bases, with 20 bases left in between. The CDR3 spans 19 residues. Germline lookup yields CDR1 LGHDT and CDR2 YNNKEL (reference sequence). The chain's CDR3 is CASSQIRYPDPFGANVLTF. CDR3 nucleotide sequence: TGTGCCAGCAGCCAAATTAGATATCCAGACCCTTTTGGGGCCAACGTCCTGACTTTC.

Points on this clone: This sample includes further DNA sequences coding for the same CDR3. DNA of the CDR3: TGTGCCAGCAGCCAGGGAGGGAACACTGAAGCTTTCTTT. This codes for CASSQGGNTEAFF. The rearrangement links TRBV28 to TRBJ1-1; a possible D gene is TRBD1 (5 bases). Germline V gene data show CDR1 as MDHEN and CDR2 as SYDVKM. This CDR3 spans 13 amino acids. V lost 6 bases, J lost 1 base, and 9 bases lay in between.

The rearrangement uses TRBV11-3 and TRBJ2-2; 11 bases fit TRBD2. CDR1 and CDR2 (germline): SGHNT, YENEEA. V lost 6 bases, J lost 1 base, and 7 bases stayed unmatched. CDR3 size: 17 residues. The CDR3 coding sequence is TGTGCCAGCAGAAACTCCGGGACTAGCGGGAACACCGGGGAGCTGTTTTTT. This translates into CASRNSGTSGNTGELFF.